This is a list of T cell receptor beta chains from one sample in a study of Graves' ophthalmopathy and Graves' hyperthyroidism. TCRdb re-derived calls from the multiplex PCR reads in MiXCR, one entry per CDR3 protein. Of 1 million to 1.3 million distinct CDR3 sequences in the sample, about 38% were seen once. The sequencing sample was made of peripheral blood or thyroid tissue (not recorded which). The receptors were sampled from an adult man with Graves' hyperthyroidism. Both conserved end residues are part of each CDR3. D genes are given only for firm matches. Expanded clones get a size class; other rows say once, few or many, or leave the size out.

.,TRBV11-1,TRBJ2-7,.,CASTSTGGVWYEQYF,TGTGCCAGCACCTCGACCGGCGGGGTTTGGTACGAGCAGTACTTC
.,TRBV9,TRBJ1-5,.,CASSQEMPSPQHF,TGTGCCAGCAGCCAAGAAATGCCCTCGCCCCAGCATTTT
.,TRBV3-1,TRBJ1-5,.,CASSHQNQPQHF,TGTGCCAGCAGCCATCAAAATCAGCCCCAGCATTTT
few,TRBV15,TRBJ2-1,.,CATSRGGPYNEQFF,TGTGCCACCAGCAGAGGTGGACCATACAATGAGCAGTTCTTC
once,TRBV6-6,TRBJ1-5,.,CVSSVLGKKAVYQPQHF,TGTGTCAGCAGTGTCCTCGGGAAAAAAGCCGTCTATCAGCCCCAGCATTTT
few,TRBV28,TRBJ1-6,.,CASTWDTEISPLHF,TGTGCCAGCACCTGGGACACAGAGATTTCACCCCTCCACTTT
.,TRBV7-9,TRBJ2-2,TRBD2,CASSEGLAGGLITGELFF,TGTGCCAGCAGCGAGGGACTAGCGGGGGGCCTAATCACCGGGGAGCTGTTTTTT
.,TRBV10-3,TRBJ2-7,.,CAISDEAQGESYEQYF,TGTGCCATCAGTGATGAAGCCCAGGGAGAATCCTACGAGCAGTACTTC
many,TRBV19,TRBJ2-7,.,CASSIAFRSYEQYF,TGTGCCAGTAGTATAGCGTTCCGGAGCTACGAGCAGTACTTC
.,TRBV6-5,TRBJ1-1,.,CASTGVTEAFF,TGTGCCAGCACAGGGGTCACTGAAGCTTTCTTT
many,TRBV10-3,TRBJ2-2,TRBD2,CAIKREGGTGELFF,TGTGCCATCAAGCGGGAGGGGGGGACCGGGGAGCTGTTTTTT
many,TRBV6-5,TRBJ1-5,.,CASSLGSINQPQHF,TGTGCCAGCAGTTTGGGCAGCATCAATCAGCCCCAGCATTTT
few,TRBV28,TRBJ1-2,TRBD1,CASSMTGGGYTF,TGTGCCAGCAGCATGACAGGGGGCGGCTACACCTTC
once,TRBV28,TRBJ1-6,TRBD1,CASLRDSLNSPLHF,TGTGCCTCACTACGGGACAGCCTTAATTCACCCCTCCACTTT
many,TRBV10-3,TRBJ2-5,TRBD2,CAISEGGGQETQYF,TGTGCCATCAGTGAAGGCGGGGGGCAAGAGACCCAGTACTTC
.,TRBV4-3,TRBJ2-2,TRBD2,CASSQEGAGALNTGELFF,TGCGCCAGCAGCCAAGAGGGAGCGGGGGCCTTGAACACCGGGGAGCTGTTTTTT
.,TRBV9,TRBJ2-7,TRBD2,CASSGPRTSGSRDEQCF,TGTGCCAGCAGCGGGCCCCGAACTAGCGGGAGTAGAGACGAGCAGTGCTTC
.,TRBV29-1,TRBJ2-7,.,CSVRTDSGSLNYEQYF,TGCAGCGTACGGACAGACTCGGGCAGCCTAAACTACGAGCAGTACTTC
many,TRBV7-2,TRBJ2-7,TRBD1,CASSQGQGIYEQYF,TGTGCCAGCAGCCAAGGACAGGGAATCTACGAGCAGTACTTC
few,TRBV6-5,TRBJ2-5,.,CASSGPPAERQETQYF,TGTGCCAGCAGTGGCCCCCCCGCGGAAAGACAAGAGACCCAGTACTTC
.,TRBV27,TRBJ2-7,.,CASSSLGPHYEQYF,TGTGCCAGCAGTTCTTTGGGACCGCACTACGAGCAGTACTTC
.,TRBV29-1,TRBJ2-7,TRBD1,CSVLGDRAYEQYF,TGCAGCGTTTTGGGGGACAGGGCATACGAGCAGTACTTC
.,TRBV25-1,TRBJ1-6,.,CACSARDQEFSPLHF,.